A selection of T cell receptor beta chains follows, all from one sample in a study of blood T cells in healthy people across ages. Using its own MiXCR run on the 5' RACE reads, TCRdb lists one record per CDR3 protein. Found here are 600,000 to 900,000 distinct CDR3 sequences, roughly 24% of them singletons; the top ten hold around 2.9%. This sample also belongs to another study, concerning T cells of mothers and their children.

The sample consisted of blood. Every receptor here comes from a boy younger than 18 in good health. The CDR3 runs from the conserved cysteine through the conserved F or W. A D gene is named only where the DNA matches it firmly. Clone sizes are given selectively: once, few, many, or a class where the clone is expanded.

J,size,V,length,D,DNA,CDR3
TRBJ1-1,-,TRBV5-1,15,-,TGCGCCAGCAGCTTGGTGGCCCCACCGAACACTGAAGCTTTCTTT,CASSLVAPPNTEAFF
TRBJ2-5,few,TRBV29-1,15,TRBD2,TGCAGCGTTGGCGGGACTAGCTTTGAAGTTGAGACCCAGTACTTC,CSVGGTSFEVETQYF
TRBJ2-5,few,TRBV12-3/TRBV12-4,14,TRBD1,TGTGCCAGCAGTGGGACAGGAACTGCGGAGACCCAGTACTTC,CASSGTGTAETQYF
TRBJ1-1,-,TRBV29-1,14,TRBD1,TGCAGCGTTACGAGAGGGGGCGCGGACACTGAAGCTTTCTTT,CSVTRGGADTEAFF
TRBJ2-5,-,TRBV9,15,TRBD1,TGTGCCAGCAGCGTGGGGGACAGGGTCGGGGAGACCCAGTACTTC,CASSVGDRVGETQYF
TRBJ2-3,-,TRBV9,15,-,TGTGCCAGCAGCGTAGGGGGGGCCTTAGCAGATACGCAGTATTTT,CASSVGGALADTQYF
TRBJ1-5,-,TRBV10-3,13,TRBD1,TGTGCCATCAGTGGCGACAGGGATCAGCCCCAGCATTTT,CAISGDRDQPQHF
TRBJ1-5,-,TRBV10-3,14,-,TGTGCCATCAGTGAGTCGAGGGGCAATCAGCCCCAGCATTTT,CAISESRGNQPQHF
TRBJ1-6,few,TRBV27,14,TRBD1,TGTGCCAGCACCCGGACAGGGGGCGATTCACCCCTCCACTTT,CASTRTGGDSPLHF
TRBJ2-3,few,TRBV5-6,14,TRBD2,TGTGCCAGCAGCACGGGACTAGCGGCAGATACGCAGTATTTT,CASSTGLAADTQYF
TRBJ2-2,-,TRBV6-1,15,-,TGTGCCAGCAGGACAGGAGACTTCAACACCGGGGAGCTGTTTTTT,CASRTGDFNTGELFF
TRBJ2-1,-,TRBV5-6,15,TRBD1,TGTGCCAGCAGCCCCGGGACAGGGCCTCACAATGAGCAGTTCTTC,CASSPGTGPHNEQFF
TRBJ2-7,-,TRBV6-5,13,-,TGTGCCAGCATTGCGGACCTACGCTACGAGCAGTACTTC,CASIADLRYEQYF
TRBJ2-3,-,TRBV12-5,12,-,TGTGCTAGTACCAGGGGCACAGATACGCAGTATTTT,CASTRGTDTQYF
TRBJ2-1,-,TRBV7-9,12,-,TGTGCCAGCAGTTGGGACTACAATGAGCAGTTCTTC,CASSWDYNEQFF
TRBJ2-3,many,TRBV4-2,16,TRBD2,TGTGCCAGCAGCCAAGCTCCAGCGGGGAAGGGAGATACGCAGTATTTT,CASSQAPAGKGDTQYF
TRBJ1-1,-,TRBV7-2,14,TRBD1,TGTGCCAGCAGCCTCCGGACAGGGGAGGCTGAAGCTTTCTTT,CASSLRTGEAEAFF
TRBJ1-2,-,TRBV6-1,17,-,TGCGCCAGCAGTGAAGGTGGTGTGGGGGCTAATGTTTATGGCTACACCTTC,CASSEGGVGANVYGYTF
TRBJ2-1,-,TRBV27,16,-,TGTGCCAGCAGCGACAGAAAGGGGGTGGGATACAATGAGCAGTTCTTC,CASSDRKGVGYNEQFF
TRBJ2-7,few,TRBV27,15,TRBD1,TGTGCCAGCAGTTCCCCGACAGGGGGCTTGAGGGAGCAGTACTTC,CASSSPTGGLREQYF
TRBJ1-2,-,TRBV7-9,12,-,TGTGCCAGCAGCCCGGACATTTATGGCTACACCTTC,CASSPDIYGYTF
TRBJ1-1,-,TRBV29-1,13,TRBD1,TGCAGCGGACAGACAGGGGTGAACACTGAAGCCTTCTTT,CSGQTGVNTEAFF
TRBJ2-5,-,TRBV7-7,14,TRBD1,TGTGCCAGCAGCAAGACAGGGCCGGGGGAGACCCAGTACTTC,CASSKTGPGETQYF
TRBJ1-2,-,TRBV2,15,-,TGTGCCAGCAGTGAATTGACAAGAGCTAACTATGGCTACACCTTC,CASSELTRANYGYTF
TRBJ1-6,few,TRBV20-1,12,TRBD1,TGCAGTGCTAGGCAGGGGGCTGGCCTCCTCCACTTT,CSARQGAGLLHF
TRBJ1-1,-,TRBV20-1,13,TRBD1,TGCAGTGCTATTCAGGGGGAATGGACTGAAGCTTTCTTT,CSAIQGEWTEAFF
TRBJ2-4,few,TRBV4-1,16,TRBD2,TGCGCCAGCAGCCCGGCGACACTAGCGGGGCGGAACATTCAGTACTTC,CASSPATLAGRNIQYF
TRBJ2-1,few,TRBV3-1,14,TRBD2,TGTGCCAGCTCGCGCACGGCGGGAGGGAATGAGCAGTTCTTC,CASSRTAGGNEQFF
TRBJ2-5,few,TRBV20-1,15,-,TGCAGTGCTCCTTCCCGACCTCTTATCTGGGAGACCCAGTACTTC,CSAPSRPLIWETQYF
TRBJ2-7,-,TRBV5-1,15,TRBD1,TGCGCCAGCAGCTTTGGGTTAAACAGGGGGTACGAGCAGTACTTC,CASSFGLNRGYEQYF
TRBJ2-3,few,TRBV7-9,16,TRBD1,TGTGCCAGCAGCCAAGACAGGGGCCCTACCTTAGATACGCAGTATTTT,CASSQDRGPTLDTQYF
TRBJ2-5,-,TRBV7-2,15,TRBD1,TGTGCCAGCAGACCACCGGGACAGGGCTGGAAGACCCAGTACTTC,CASRPPGQGWKTQYF
TRBJ1-4,few,TRBV28,14,-,TGTGCCAGCAGTTTAGGACGGAATAATGAAAAACTGTTTTTT,CASSLGRNNEKLFF
TRBJ2-1,-,TRBV10-3,15,-,TGTGCCATCAGTGAACAGGAAATTACTTACAATGAGCAGTTCTTC,CAISEQEITYNEQFF
TRBJ1-1,-,TRBV21-1,15,-,TGTGCCAGCAGCAAAGATGACAGGGCGGACACTGAAGCTTTCTTT,CASSKDDRADTEAFF
TRBJ2-2,-,TRBV7-9,16,-,TGTGCCAGCAGCCGGCAGCCCCGGGGGCCCACCGGGGAGCTGTTTTTT,CASSRQPRGPTGELFF
TRBJ1-4,-,TRBV7-6,15,-,TGTGCCAGCAGCCCTGAGGCAGGGGCTAATGAAAAACTGTTTTTT,CASSPEAGANEKLFF
TRBJ2-3,-,TRBV2,15,-,TGTGCCAGCAGTGAAGAAAGCGGGCCCCTAGATACGCAGTATTTT,CASSEESGPLDTQYF
TRBJ1-3,few,TRBV27,14,-,TGTGCCAGGGCAGGTCGGCGCCTGAGGAACACCATATATTTT,CARAGRRLRNTIYF
TRBJ1-3,-,TRBV6-6,14,-,TGTGCCAGCAGTGCTCCTGGGACTGGAAACACCATATATTTT,CASSAPGTGNTIYF
TRBJ2-1,few,TRBV29-1,15,-,TGCAGCGGGATCGTAGGGGTTAGGTCCTACAATGAGCAGTTCTTC,CSGIVGVRSYNEQFF
TRBJ2-1,few,TRBV9,16,-,TGTGCCAGCAGCGCCCGGGACACCGGTTCCTACAATGAGCAGTTCTTC,CASSARDTGSYNEQFF
TRBJ1-6,-,TRBV19,14,-,TGTGCCAGTAGTTTCCCTGGGTCTGATTCACCCCTCCACTTT,CASSFPGSDSPLHF
TRBJ2-1,few,TRBV10-3,14,-,TGTGCCACCTGGGACGGGGAAGGGTACAATGAGCAGTTCTTC,CATWDGEGYNEQFF
TRBJ1-2,-,TRBV11-2,13,-,TGTGCCAGCAGCTTAGAAGGGAGGCAGGGCTACACCTTC,CASSLEGRQGYTF
TRBJ1-2,-,TRBV25-1,13,-,TGTGCCAGCAGTGAACGGGTATGGGGTGGCTACACCTTC,CASSERVWGGYTF
TRBJ1-4,few,TRBV5-1,14,-,TGCGCCAGCAGCTCAACAGGGAACGGTGAAAAACTGTTTTTT,CASSSTGNGEKLFF
TRBJ1-1,-,TRBV5-1,16,-,TGCGCCAGCAGCTTGGGGGCCGGGGGCAGGGATCGTGAAGCTTTCTTT,CASSLGAGGRDREAFF
TRBJ2-5,-,TRBV7-2,17,-,TGTGCCAGCAGTCCCACCGCGGGGACGATGGGACGGGAGACCCAGTACTTC,CASSPTAGTMGRETQYF
TRBJ2-6,few,TRBV7-3,15,TRBD1,TGTGCCAGCAGCGGGACAGAAGCTGGGGCCAACGTCCTGACTTTC,CASSGTEAGANVLTF
TRBJ1-1,few,TRBV29-1,13,TRBD1,TGCAGCGTTAGGACAGGGGCAAACACTGAAGCTTTCTTT,CSVRTGANTEAFF
TRBJ1-5,-,TRBV12-3/TRBV12-4,15,-,TGTGCCAGCAGTTTCGGTCAGGGAGCTCTTCAGCCCCAGCATTTT,CASSFGQGALQPQHF